The T cell receptor (beta chain) under discussion was sequenced for a study of shared clonotypes between healthy human individuals. Study outcomes and limitations: Non-shared clonotypes had lower generation probabilities than clonotypes shared by all four sorted-subset donors. An effect of sequencing depth on clonotype sharing among donors was expected.

Concerning this clone: Its cognate antigen is unknown.

The table came from immunoSEQ multiplex PCR; TCRdb's copy has only in-frame clones and leaves some out. Among about 2.4 million clones listed, 90% to 95% were seen once. The CDR3 length is 15 residues. CDR1 and CDR2 from the germline V gene are MNHEY and SVGAGI. V was pared by 0 bases and J by 6 bases, with 2 bases of the junction left unmatched. The sample consisted of naive CD4+ T cells from PBMCs. Subset of the sample: CD45RA+ positively selected. The clonotype comes from a man younger than 30 in good health. Some clones in this sample may be carry-over from other donors' samples. The chain is built from TRBV6-5 and TRBJ1-5, with 10 bases fitting TRBD1. CDR3 loop: CASSYSGTGVQPQHF. In nucleotides, the CDR3 is TGTGCCAGCAGTTACTCCGGGACAGGGGTTCAGCCCCAGCATTTT.